This note documents a single T cell receptor (beta chain) sequence. Its antigen is unidentified. Clones were read by immunoSEQ multiplex PCR, and TCRdb kept only the in-frame ones, dropping some. The sample has more than 2 million clones; just under 95% are singletons. CD45RO-negative, CCR7-positively selected cells formed the naive CD8 fraction, excluding terminally differentiated effector memory CD45RA+ cells. This record belongs to a study of shared clonotypes between healthy human individuals. The study, taken as a whole, reports: The authors expected sequencing depth to affect clonotype sharing among donors. Only blood was sampled, and tissue TCR repertoires likely differ from blood ones.

The V and J ends lost 1 base and 5 bases, in that order; junction bases with no gene match: 4. Germline values: CDR1 SGHVS, CDR2 FQNEAQ. The CDR3 runs 15 residues. The rearrangement joins TRBV7-8 to TRBJ2-2; TRBD2 agrees at 7 bases. The sequence was obtained from a man aged 18 to 30 in good health. Material: naive CD8+ T cells sorted from blood. The CDR3 loop is CASSLGTSGTGELFF. DNA for the CDR3: TGTGCCAGCAGCTTAGGGACTAGTGGTACCGGGGAGCTGTTTTTT.